These 8 T cell receptor beta chains share one sample of origin, sequenced in a study of T cells in localized non-small cell lung cancer. Measured with immunoSEQ multiplex PCR; TCRdb has only the in-frame clones, and not every one. The sample has 50,000 to 60,000 clones, around 87% seen once. The specimen comprised PBMCs, sampled before any cancer treatment. Receptors originate from a female donor with stage II lung adenocarcinoma.

This clone was seen a few times. As DNA, the CDR3 is TGTGCCATCAGCGGGACAGACAATCAGCCCCAGCATTTT. Translating gives CAISGTDNQPQHF. The chain links TRBV10-3 to TRBJ1-5, with TRBD1 matching over 7 bases. CDR1 is ENHRY and CDR2 is SYGVKD in the germline V gene. J gave up 3 bases and V 6 bases, and 2 bases lay outside the gene matches. This CDR3 region has 13 residues.

The chain employs TRBV6-5 and TRBJ1-2; D is unresolved. Trimming cost V 8 bases and J 1 base, with 14 bases left between them. The CDR3 consists of 14 residues. Germline V gene lookup returns CDR1 MNHEY and CDR2 SVGAGI. This CDR3 reads CASRVEGNNYGYTF. CDR3 nucleotides: TGTGCCAGCCGCGTCGAGGGAAATAACTATGGCTACACCTTC.

Details on this clone: This specimen includes other DNA sequences encoding the same CDR3. This chain uses TRBV15 with TRBJ1-6, with D hard to call. From germline, CDR1 is LNHNV and CDR2 YYDKDF (reference sequence). The germline V and J ends were trimmed by 6 bases and 7 bases, with 13 bases remaining between them. This CDR3 is built from 14 residues. The CDR3 region is CATRRESENSPLHF. CDR3 nucleotides: TGTGCCACCAGGCGGGAGTCGGAAAATTCACCCCTCCACTTT.

The chain combines TRBV13 with TRBJ1-1; D possibly corresponds to TRBD1 (6 bases). V was cut by 4 bases and J by 1 base, with 13 bases left in between. The CDR3 covers 15 residues. Per germline, CDR1 PRHDT and CDR2 FYEKMQ (reference sequence). The CDR3 DNA reads as TGTGCCAGCAGCTACCGGACAGTACCGAACACTGAAGCTTTCTTT. Amino acids: CASSYRTVPNTEAFF.

This sequence joins TRBV27 and TRBJ2-5; TRBD1 matches 9 bases. With 6 bases clipped from V and 2 bases from J, the junction kept 10 bases outside the gene matches. Germline V gene lookup returns CDR1 MNHEY and CDR2 SMNVEV (reference sequence). The CDR3 is 16 amino acids. CDR3 sequence reads: CASSRKTGTGQETQYF. CDR3 DNA: TGTGCCAGCAGCCGTAAAACCGGGACAGGGCAAGAGACCCAGTACTTC.

The chain is built from TRBV27 and TRBJ2-1; D gene ambiguous. The CDR3 is 15 amino acids. The V gene lost 2 bases and the J gene lost 3 bases, with 11 bases spanning the gap. Germline V gene data show CDR1 as MNHEY and CDR2 as SMNVEV (reference sequence). CDR3 in amino acids: CASSLSGRYYNEQFF. The CDR3 DNA reads TGTGCCAGCAGTTTAAGTGGCAGGTACTACAATGAGCAGTTCTTC.

On this clone itself: The sample holds other DNA sequences that translate to the same CDR3. The V gene is TRBV5-1, the J gene TRBJ2-5, with 8 bases fitting TRBD1. Germline lookup yields CDR1 SGHRS and CDR2 YFSETQ. There are 13 residues in the CDR3. V lost 2 bases and J lost 5; bases outside the gene matches: 2. CDR3 region: CASSFRGRETQYF. The CDR3 nucleotides are TGCGCCAGCAGCTTCAGGGGGCGGGAGACCCAGTACTTC. Drawing the rest from reference TRBV5-1 and TRBJ2-5, the complete variable domain is KAGVTQTPRYLIKTRGQQVTLSCSPISGHRSVSWYQQTPGQGLQFLFEYFSETQRNKGNFPGRFSGRQFSNSRSEMNVSTLELGDSALYLCASSFRGRETQYFGPGTRLLVL.

The rearrangement joins TRBV27 to TRBJ2-3, with 15 bases lining up with TRBD2. The CDR3 covers 21 residues. Germline V gene lookup returns CDR1 MNHEY and CDR2 SMNVEV (reference sequence). V was clipped by 4 bases and J by 2 bases; unmatched bases: 16. The CDR3 here is CASSSRLGLAGGLAHTDTQYF. The CDR3 region has the DNA TGTGCCAGCAGTTCGAGACTGGGACTAGCGGGGGGTCTGGCACACACAGATACGCAGTATTTT.